The 11 T cell receptor beta chains presented below share a single source sample, sequenced in a study of T cell repertoires in cytomegalovirus infection. Each CDR3 protein is one row after TCRdb ran MiXCR on the reads. This sample carries 200,000 to 300,000 distinct CDR3 sequences, roughly 6.5% of them seen once, and the ten largest clones take around 6.5%. Sequencing was performed on PBMCs. These receptors all stem from a human donor in good health (CMV status not recorded). Some clones in this sample may be carry-over from other donors' samples.

In this sample, this clonotype turned up many times. The genes are TRBV7-2 and TRBJ1-1; TRBD1 is a possible D gene (5 bases). The CDR3 has 14 residues. The germline V gene has CDR1 SGHTA and CDR2 FQGNSA. The germline V and J ends were trimmed by 4 bases and 0 bases, with 9 bases remaining between them. This chain's CDR3 is CASSYDRLNTEAFF. The CDR3 DNA follows: TGTGCCAGCAGCTATGACAGACTGAACACTGAAGCTTTCTTT.

There are many counts of this clonotype. This chain connects TRBV20-1 to TRBJ2-7; 12 bases agree with TRBD1. Germline V lookup: CDR1 DFQATT, CDR2 SNEGSKA (reference sequence). The CDR3 loop spans 15 amino acids. CDR3 protein: CGLALPGQGAGEQYF. The CDR3 bases are TGCGGGTTAGCCCTACCGGGACAGGGGGCCGGGGAGCAGTACTTC.

This clonotype was detected ten times or more. The V call is TRBV20-1, the J call TRBJ2-1; 12 bases are a match to TRBD2. Germline CDR1 and CDR2: DFQATT and SNEGSKA (reference sequence). V lost 3 bases and J lost 8; bases outside the gene matches: 2. This CDR3 has 13 residues. The CDR3 DNA reads TGCAGTGCTAGGGGACTAGCGGGTTATGAGCAGTTCTTC. Amino acid sequence: CSARGLAGYEQFF.

The V gene is TRBV6-4, the J gene TRBJ1-1; unclear D gene. V was clipped by 3 bases and J by 1 base, with 12 bases between them. The germline gives CDR1 MRHNA, CDR2 SNTAGT. The CDR3 consists of 15 residues. This CDR3 reads CASSEHNLPNTEAFF. In nucleotides, the CDR3 is TGTGCCAGCAGTGAGCACAACCTGCCGAACACTGAAGCTTTCTTT.

This chain uses TRBV25-1 with TRBJ1-4; unclear D gene. Germline assignment: CDR1 MGHDK and CDR2 SYGVNS. Trimming cost V 1 base and J 4 bases, with 10 bases left between them. The CDR3 loop spans 15 amino acids. CDR3 in DNA: TGTGCCAGCAGTGAATCCGTGATGGGTAATGAAAAACTGTTTTTT. This translates into CASSESVMGNEKLFF.

This clonotype was counted a few times. The chain recombines TRBV29-1 with TRBJ2-3; 9 bases are a match to TRBD2. J lost 5 bases, V lost 1 base, and 10 bases had no gene match. CDR3 size: 16 residues. CDR1 SQVTM and CDR2 ANQGSEA come from the germline V gene. The CDR3 DNA reads as TGCAGCGTTGAAGTCGGTCCTAGCGGGGCGGGAGATACGCAGTATTTT. It encodes CSVEVGPSGAGDTQYF.

V and J are TRBV4-1 and TRBJ1-1; D unclear. The CDR3 is 15 residues long. Germline CDR1 and CDR2: MGHRA and YSYEKL. V lost 3 bases and J 3 bases, leaving 14 bases between the germline ends. The CDR3, as DNA: TGCGCCAGCAGCCACGTTCGTCTCGGAGACACTGAAGCTTTCTTT. It codes for CASSHVRLGDTEAFF.

Only a few counts were recorded for this clonotype. This sequence joins TRBV20-1 and TRBJ1-5; no reliable D call. Germline V gene data show CDR1 as DFQATT and CDR2 as SNEGSKA (reference sequence). V was pared by 3 bases and J by 5 bases, with 11 bases between. The CDR3 length is 13 residues. For the CDR3, the DNA is TGCAGTGCTAGTCACGGGTCCGATCAGCCCCAGCATTTT. As protein: CSASHGSDQPQHF.

This clonotype was counted many times. This sequence joins TRBV7-2 and TRBJ2-1; D gene ambiguous. CDR1 and CDR2 (germline): SGHTA, FQGNSA. The CDR3 runs 14 residues. Trimming shortened V by 3 bases and J by 7 bases, and 13 bases separated the two germline ends. Here the CDR3 DNA reads TGTGCCAGCAGCTTTGCTGCAAGAGCGAATGAGCAGTTCTTC. This gives the protein CASSFAARANEQFF.

This clonotype has ten or more counts. The chain carries TRBV2 and TRBJ1-2; no clear D gene. Trimming shortened V by 9 bases and J by 1 base, and 15 bases separated the two germline ends. The CDR3 loop spans 14 amino acids. Germline assignment: CDR1 SNHLY and CDR2 FYNNEI. In DNA form, the CDR3 reads TGTGCCAGAATAAAGGATACCATTAACTATGGCTACACCTTC. This gives the protein CARIKDTINYGYTF.

The table lists this clonotype with many counts. The rearrangement joins TRBV28 to TRBJ2-7; 7 nucleotides align to TRBD1. The germline CDR1 and CDR2 sequences are MDHEN and SYDVKM. V was pared by 6 bases and J by 0 bases, with 8 bases of the junction left unmatched. This CDR3 has 15 amino acids. The CDR3 loop is CASSSGQLISYEQYF. The CDR3 bases are TGTGCCAGCAGCTCGGGACAGCTCATCTCCTACGAGCAGTACTTC.